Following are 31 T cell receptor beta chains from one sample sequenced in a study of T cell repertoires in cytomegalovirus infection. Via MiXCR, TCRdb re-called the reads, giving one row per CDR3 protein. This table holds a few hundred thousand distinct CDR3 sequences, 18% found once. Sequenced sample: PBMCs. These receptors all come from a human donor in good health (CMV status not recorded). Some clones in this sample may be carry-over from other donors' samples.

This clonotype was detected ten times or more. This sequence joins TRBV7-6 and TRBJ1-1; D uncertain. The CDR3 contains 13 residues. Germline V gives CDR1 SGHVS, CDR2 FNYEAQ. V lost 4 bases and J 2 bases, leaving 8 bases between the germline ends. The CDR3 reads CASSSTENTEAFF. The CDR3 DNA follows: TGTGCCAGCAGCTCAACAGAAAACACTGAAGCTTTCTTT.

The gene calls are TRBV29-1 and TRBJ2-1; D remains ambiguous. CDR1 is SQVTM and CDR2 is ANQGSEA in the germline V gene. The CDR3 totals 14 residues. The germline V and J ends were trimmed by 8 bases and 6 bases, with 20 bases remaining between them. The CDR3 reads CSFTDRVSFNEQFF. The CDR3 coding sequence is TGCAGCTTTACAGATCGGGTGTCGTTCAATGAGCAGTTCTTC.

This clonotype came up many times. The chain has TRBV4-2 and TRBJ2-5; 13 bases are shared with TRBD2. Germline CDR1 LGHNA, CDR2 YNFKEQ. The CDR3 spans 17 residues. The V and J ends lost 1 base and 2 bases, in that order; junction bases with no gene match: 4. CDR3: CASSQGGTSGDQETQYF. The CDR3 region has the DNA TGTGCCAGCAGCCAAGGCGGGACTAGCGGGGATCAAGAGACCCAGTACTTC.

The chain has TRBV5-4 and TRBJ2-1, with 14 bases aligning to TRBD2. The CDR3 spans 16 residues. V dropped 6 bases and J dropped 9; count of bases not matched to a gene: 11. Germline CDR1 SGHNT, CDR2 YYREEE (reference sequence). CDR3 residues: CASTRLAGGQGGEQFF. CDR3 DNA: TGTGCCAGCACCAGACTAGCGGGGGGGCAGGGGGGTGAGCAGTTCTTC.

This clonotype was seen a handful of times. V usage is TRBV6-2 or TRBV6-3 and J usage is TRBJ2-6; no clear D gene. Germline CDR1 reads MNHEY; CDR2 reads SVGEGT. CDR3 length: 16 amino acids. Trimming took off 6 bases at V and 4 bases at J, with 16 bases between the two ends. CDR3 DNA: TGTGCCAGCAGCGACCGCACGAGCAGAGGGGCCAACGTCCTGACTTTC. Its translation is CASSDRTSRGANVLTF.

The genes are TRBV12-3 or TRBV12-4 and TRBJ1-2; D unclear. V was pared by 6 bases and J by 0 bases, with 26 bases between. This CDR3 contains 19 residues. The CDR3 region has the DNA TGTGCCAGCAGCGCCGCCGTAGGAGAAGAAAGAGTCGCTAACTATGGCTACACCTTC. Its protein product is CASSAAVGEERVANYGYTF.

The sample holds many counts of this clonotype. In nucleotides, the CDR3 is TGTGCCAGCAGGACAGGGGTTGGAAACACCATATATTTT. Protein product: CASRTGVGNTIYF. This chain joins TRBV6-6 and TRBJ1-3; 8 nucleotides align to TRBD1. J lost 3 bases, V lost 6 bases, and 1 base had no gene match. The length of the CDR3 is 13 residues. Per germline, CDR1 MNHNY and CDR2 SVGAGI (reference sequence).

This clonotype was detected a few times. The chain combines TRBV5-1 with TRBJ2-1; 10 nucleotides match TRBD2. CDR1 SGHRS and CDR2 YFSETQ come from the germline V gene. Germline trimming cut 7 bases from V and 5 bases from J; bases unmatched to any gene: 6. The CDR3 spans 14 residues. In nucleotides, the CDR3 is TGCGCCAGCTCGGGGACTAGCGAAAACAATGAGCAGTTCTTC. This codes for CASSGTSENNEQFF. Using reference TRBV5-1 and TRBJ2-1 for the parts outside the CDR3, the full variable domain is KAGVTQTPRYLIKTRGQQVTLSCSPISGHRSVSWYQQTPGQGLQFLFEYFSETQRNKGNFPGRFSGRQFSNSRSEMNVSTLELGDSALYLCASSGTSENNEQFFGPGTRLTVL.

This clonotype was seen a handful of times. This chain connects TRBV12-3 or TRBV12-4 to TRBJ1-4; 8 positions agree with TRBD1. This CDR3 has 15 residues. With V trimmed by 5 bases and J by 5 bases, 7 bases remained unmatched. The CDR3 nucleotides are TGTGCCAGCAGTCCAGGACAGGGAGCCAATGAAAAACTGTTTTTT. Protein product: CASSPGQGANEKLFF.

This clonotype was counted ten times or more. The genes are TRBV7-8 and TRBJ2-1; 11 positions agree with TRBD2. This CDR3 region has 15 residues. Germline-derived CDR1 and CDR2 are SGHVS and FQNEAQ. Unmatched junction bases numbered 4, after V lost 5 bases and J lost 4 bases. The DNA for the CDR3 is TGTGCCAGCAGCGCGCGACTAGCGGGGTACAATGAGCAGTTCTTC. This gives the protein CASSARLAGYNEQFF.

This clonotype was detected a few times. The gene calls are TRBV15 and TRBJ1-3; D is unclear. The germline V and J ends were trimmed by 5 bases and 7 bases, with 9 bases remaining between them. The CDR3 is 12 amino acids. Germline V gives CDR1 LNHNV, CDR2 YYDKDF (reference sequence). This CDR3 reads CATSSERNTIYF. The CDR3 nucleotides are TGTGCCACCAGCTCGGAGCGGAACACCATATATTTT. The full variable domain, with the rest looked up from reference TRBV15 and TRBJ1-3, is DAMVIQNPRYQVTQFGKPVTLSCSQTLNHNVMYWYQQKSSQAPKLLFHYYDKDFNNEADTPDNFQSRRPNTSFCFLDIRSPGLGDTAMYLCATSSERNTIYFGEGSWLTVV.

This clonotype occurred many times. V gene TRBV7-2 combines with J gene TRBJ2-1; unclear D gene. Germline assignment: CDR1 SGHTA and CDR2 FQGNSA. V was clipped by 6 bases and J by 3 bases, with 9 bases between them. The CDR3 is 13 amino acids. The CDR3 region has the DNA TGTGCCAGCAGGCCAGCTAGCTACAATGAGCAGTTCTTC. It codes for CASRPASYNEQFF.

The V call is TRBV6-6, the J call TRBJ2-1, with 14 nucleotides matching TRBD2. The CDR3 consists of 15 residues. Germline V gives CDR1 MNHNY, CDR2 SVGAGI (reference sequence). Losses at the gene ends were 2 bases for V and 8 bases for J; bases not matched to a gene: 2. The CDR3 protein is CASSYPTSGRDEQFF. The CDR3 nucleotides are TGTGCCAGCAGTTACCCGACTAGCGGGAGGGATGAGCAGTTCTTC.

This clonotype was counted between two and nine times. The CDR3 reads CASSPQGRIWETQYF. CDR3 nucleotide sequence: TGCGCCAGCAGCCCGCAGGGGCGGATTTGGGAGACCCAGTACTTC. J is TRBJ2-5 and V is TRBV4-3, with a weak D call TRBD1 (6 bases). The CDR3 has 15 amino acids. Trimming cost V 4 bases and J 5 bases, with 17 bases left between them. The germline V gene encodes CDR1 LGHNA and CDR2 YSLEER.

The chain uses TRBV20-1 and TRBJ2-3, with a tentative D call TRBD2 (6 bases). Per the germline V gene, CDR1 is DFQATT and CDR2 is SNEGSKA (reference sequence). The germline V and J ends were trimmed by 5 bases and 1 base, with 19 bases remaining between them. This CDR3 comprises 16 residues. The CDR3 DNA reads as TGCAGTGCTGCCGGGACTGCTGAGGGCGGCACAGATACGCAGTATTTT. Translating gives CSAAGTAEGGTDTQYF.

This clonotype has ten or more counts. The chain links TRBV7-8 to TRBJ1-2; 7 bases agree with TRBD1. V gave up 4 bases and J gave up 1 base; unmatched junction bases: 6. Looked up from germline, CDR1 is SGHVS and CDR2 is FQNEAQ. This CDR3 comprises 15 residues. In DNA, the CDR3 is TGTGCCAGCAGCTCGACAGGGTTCAGTAACTATGGCTACACCTTC. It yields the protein CASSSTGFSNYGYTF. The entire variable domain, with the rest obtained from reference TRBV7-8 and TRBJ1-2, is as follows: GAGVSQSPRYKVAKRGQDVALRCDPISGHVSLFWYQQALGQGPEFLTYFQNEAQLDKSGLPSDRFFAERPEGSVSTLKIQRTQQEDSAVYLCASSSTGFSNYGYTFGSGTRLTVV.

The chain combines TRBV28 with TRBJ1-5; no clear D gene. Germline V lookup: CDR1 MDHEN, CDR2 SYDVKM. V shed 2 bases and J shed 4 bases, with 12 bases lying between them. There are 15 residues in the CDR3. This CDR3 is CASSLPGRVNQPQHF. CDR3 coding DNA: TGTGCCAGCAGTTTACCTGGACGGGTAAATCAGCCCCAGCATTTT. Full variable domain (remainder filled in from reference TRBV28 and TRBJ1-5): DVKVTQSSRYLVKRTGEKVFLECVQDMDHENMFWYRQDPGLGLRLIYFSYDVKMKEKGDIPEGYSVSREKKERFSLILESASTNQTSMYLCASSLPGRVNQPQHFGDGTRLSIL.

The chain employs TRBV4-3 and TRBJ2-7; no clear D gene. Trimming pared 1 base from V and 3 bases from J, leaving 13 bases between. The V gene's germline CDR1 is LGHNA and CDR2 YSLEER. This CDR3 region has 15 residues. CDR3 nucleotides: TGCGCCAGCAGCCAAGGGTTGGGCCTACTCTACGAGCAGTACTTC. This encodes CASSQGLGLLYEQYF.

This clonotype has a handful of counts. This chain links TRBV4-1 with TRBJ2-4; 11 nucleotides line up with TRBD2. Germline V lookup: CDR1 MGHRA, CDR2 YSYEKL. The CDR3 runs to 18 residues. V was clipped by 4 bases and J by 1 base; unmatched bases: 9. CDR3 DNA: TGCGCCAGCAGCCCGGGGGTAGCGGGGGGGCCGGCCAAAAACATTCAGTACTTC. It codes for CASSPGVAGGPAKNIQYF.

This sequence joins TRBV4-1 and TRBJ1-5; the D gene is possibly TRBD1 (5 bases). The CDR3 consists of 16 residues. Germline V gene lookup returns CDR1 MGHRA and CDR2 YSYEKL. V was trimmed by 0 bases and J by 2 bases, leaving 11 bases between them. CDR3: CASSQDGGLGNQPQHF. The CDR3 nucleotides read TGCGCCAGCAGCCAAGACGGGGGTCTGGGCAATCAGCCCCAGCATTTT.

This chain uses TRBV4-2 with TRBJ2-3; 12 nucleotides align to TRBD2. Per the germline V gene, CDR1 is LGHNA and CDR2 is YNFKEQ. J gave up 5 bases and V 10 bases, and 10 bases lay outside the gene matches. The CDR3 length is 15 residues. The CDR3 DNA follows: TGTGCCACTGGGACTAGCGGGTTGAGAGGAGATACGCAGTATTTT. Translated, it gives CATGTSGLRGDTQYF.

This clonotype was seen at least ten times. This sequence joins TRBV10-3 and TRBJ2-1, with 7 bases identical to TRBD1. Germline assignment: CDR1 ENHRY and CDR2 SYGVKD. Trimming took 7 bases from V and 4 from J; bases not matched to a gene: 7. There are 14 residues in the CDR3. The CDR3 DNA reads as TGTGCCATCAATCCGGGACAGCTATACAATGAGCAGTTCTTC. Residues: CAINPGQLYNEQFF.

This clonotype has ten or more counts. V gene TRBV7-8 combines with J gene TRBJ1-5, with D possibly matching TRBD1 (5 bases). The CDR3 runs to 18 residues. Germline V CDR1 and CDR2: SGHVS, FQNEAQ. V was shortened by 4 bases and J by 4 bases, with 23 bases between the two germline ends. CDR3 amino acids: CASSSHTRMGTWNQPQHF. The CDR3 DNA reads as TGTGCCAGCAGCTCCCACACTCGTATGGGGACGTGGAATCAGCCCCAGCATTTT.

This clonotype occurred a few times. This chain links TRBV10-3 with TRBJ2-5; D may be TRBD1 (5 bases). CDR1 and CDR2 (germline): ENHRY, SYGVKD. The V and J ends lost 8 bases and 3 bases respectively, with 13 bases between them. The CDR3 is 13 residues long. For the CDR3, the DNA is TGTGCCATCTTCCCCAAAGGGGAAGAGACCCAGTACTTC. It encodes CAIFPKGEETQYF.

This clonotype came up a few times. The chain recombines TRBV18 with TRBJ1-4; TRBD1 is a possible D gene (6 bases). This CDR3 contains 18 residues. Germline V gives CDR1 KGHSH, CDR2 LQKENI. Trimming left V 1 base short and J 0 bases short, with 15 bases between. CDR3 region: CASSPQQQGASTNEKLFF. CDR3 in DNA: TGTGCCAGCTCACCACAGCAACAGGGCGCTTCAACTAATGAAAAACTGTTTTTT.

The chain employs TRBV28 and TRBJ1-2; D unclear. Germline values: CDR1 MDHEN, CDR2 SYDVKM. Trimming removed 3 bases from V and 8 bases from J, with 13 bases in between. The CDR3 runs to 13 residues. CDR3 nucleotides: TGTGCCAGCAGTTTGGGCCCAATGGTGGGCTACACCTTC. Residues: CASSLGPMVGYTF.

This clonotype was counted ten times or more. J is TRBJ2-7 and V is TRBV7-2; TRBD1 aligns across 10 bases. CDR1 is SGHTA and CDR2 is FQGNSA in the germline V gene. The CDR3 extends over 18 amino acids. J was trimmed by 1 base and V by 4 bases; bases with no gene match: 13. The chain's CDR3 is CASSSPSSGTGVSYEQYF. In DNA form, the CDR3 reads TGTGCCAGCAGCTCCCCCTCCTCCGGGACAGGGGTATCCTACGAGCAGTACTTC.

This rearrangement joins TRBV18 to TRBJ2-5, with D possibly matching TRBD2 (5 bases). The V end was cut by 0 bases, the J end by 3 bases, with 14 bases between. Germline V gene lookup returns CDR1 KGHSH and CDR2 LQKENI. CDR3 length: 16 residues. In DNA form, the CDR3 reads TGTGCCAGCTCACCACCTCAGACTAATAGCGAAGAGACCCAGTACTTC. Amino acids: CASSPPQTNSEETQYF.

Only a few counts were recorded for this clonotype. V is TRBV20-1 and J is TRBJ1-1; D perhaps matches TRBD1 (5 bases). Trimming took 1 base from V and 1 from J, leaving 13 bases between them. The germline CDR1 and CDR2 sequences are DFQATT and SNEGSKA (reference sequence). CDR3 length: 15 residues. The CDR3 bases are TGCAGTGCTAGAGCAGGGTCACTAGGGAACACTGAAGCTTTCTTT. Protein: CSARAGSLGNTEAFF.

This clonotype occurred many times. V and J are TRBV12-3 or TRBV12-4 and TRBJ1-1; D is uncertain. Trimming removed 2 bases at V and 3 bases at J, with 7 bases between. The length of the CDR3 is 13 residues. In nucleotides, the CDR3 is TGTGCCAGCAGTTTAAACCCCGACACTGAAGCTTTCTTT. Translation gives CASSLNPDTEAFF.

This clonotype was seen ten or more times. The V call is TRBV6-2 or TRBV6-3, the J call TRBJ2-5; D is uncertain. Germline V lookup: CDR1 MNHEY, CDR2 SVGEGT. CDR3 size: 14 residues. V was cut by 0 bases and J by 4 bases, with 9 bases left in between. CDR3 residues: CASSYSPPGETQYF. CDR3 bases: TGTGCCAGCAGTTACTCGCCACCAGGAGAGACCCAGTACTTC.